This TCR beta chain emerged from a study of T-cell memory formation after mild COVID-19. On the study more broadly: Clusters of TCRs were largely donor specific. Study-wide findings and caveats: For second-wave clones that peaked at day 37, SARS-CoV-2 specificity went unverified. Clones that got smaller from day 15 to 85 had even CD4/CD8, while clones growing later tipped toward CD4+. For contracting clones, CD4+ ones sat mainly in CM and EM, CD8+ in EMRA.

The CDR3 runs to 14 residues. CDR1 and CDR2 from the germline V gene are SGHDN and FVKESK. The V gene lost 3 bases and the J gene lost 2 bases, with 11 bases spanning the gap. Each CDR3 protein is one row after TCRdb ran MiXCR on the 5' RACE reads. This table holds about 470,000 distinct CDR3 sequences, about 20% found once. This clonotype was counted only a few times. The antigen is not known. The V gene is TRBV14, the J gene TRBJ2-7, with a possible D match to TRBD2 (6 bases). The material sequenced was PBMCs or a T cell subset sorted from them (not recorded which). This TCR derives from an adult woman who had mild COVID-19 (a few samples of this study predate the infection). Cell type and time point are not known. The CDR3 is CASSQGRGPYEQYF. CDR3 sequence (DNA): TGTGCCAGCAGCCAGGGGCGGGGCCCCTACGAGCAGTACTTC. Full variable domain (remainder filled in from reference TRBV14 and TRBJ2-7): EAGVTQFPSHSVIEKGQTVTLRCDPISGHDNLYWYRRVMGKEIKFLLHFVKESKQDESGMPNNRFLAERTGGTYSTLKVQPAELEDSGVYFCASSQGRGPYEQYFGPGTRLTVT.